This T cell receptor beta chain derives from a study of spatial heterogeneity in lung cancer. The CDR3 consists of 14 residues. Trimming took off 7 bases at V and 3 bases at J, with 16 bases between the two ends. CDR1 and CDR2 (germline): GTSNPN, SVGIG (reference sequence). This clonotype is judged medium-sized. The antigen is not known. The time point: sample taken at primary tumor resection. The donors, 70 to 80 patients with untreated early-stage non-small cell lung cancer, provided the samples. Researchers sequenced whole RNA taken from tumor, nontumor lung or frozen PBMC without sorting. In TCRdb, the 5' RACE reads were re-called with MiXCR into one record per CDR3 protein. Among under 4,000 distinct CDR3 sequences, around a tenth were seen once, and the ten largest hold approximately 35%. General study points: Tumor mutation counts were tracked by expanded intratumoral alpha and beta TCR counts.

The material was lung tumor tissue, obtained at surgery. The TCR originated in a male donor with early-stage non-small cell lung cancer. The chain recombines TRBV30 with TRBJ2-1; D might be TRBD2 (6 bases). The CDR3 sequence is CAYSQRTIYNEQFF. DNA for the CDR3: TGTGCCTACAGTCAGCGGACTATCTACAATGAGCAGTTCTTC.